Presented here are 19 T cell receptor beta chains from one specimen sequenced in a study of blood T cell repertoires in COVID-19. Some clones are missing from TCRdb's copy, which holds only in-frame ones; the method was immunoSEQ multiplex PCR. The sample includes more than 350,000 clones, roughly 88% of them seen just once. The sample was PBMCs or T cells enriched from blood (not recorded which). The receptors derive from a woman younger than 30 who had been exposed to COVID-19.

The chain uses TRBV28 and TRBJ1-5; 9 bases match TRBD1. The J segment lost 0 bases and the V segment lost 6 bases, leaving 3 bases of the junction unmatched. The CDR3 runs to 15 residues. Germline V gene data show CDR1 as MDHEN and CDR2 as SYDVKM. The CDR3 coding sequence is TGTGCCAGCAGGAACAGGGGGCTTAGCAATCAGCCCCAGCATTTT. Amino acids: CASRNRGLSNQPQHF.

This clone was seen only a few times. V is TRBV7-9 and J is TRBJ1-1, with a tentative D call TRBD1 (5 bases). The V end lost 3 bases, the J end lost 8 bases, and 7 bases lay between the germline ends. Germline CDR1 reads SEHNR; CDR2 reads FQNEAQ (reference sequence). This CDR3 region has 11 residues. The CDR3 DNA reads TGTGCCAGCAGCTTCCCAGGGGAAGCTTTCTTT. The encoded protein is CASSFPGEAFF.

This clone occurred a few times. The rearrangement links TRBV19 to TRBJ2-6; D is unclear. The CDR3 contains 17 residues. Trimming removed 1 base from V and 0 bases from J, with 10 bases in between. Germline V lookup: CDR1 LNHDA, CDR2 SQIVND (reference sequence). CDR3 amino acids: CASSIVPDNSGANVLTF. CDR3 sequence (DNA): TGTGCCAGTAGTATAGTCCCTGACAACTCTGGGGCCAACGTCCTGACTTTC.

This clone was observed once. The chain joins TRBV24-1 to TRBJ1-2, with TRBD1 as a possible D gene (5 bases). This CDR3 spans 13 amino acids. V lost 3 bases to trimming and J lost 6 bases, with 10 bases between them. Per germline, CDR1 KGHDR and CDR2 SFDVKD. CDR3 in amino acids: CATSDERQHGYTF. The CDR3 DNA follows: TGTGCCACCAGTGATGAACGACAGCATGGCTACACCTTC.

CDR3 region: CASTLEAGDNEQFF. The CDR3 DNA sequence: TGTGCCAGCACCCTAGAGGCGGGGGACAATGAGCAGTTCTTC. The rearrangement joins TRBV7-9 to TRBJ2-1, with 7 bases aligning to TRBD2. The CDR3 runs 14 residues. Per the germline V gene, CDR1 is SEHNR and CDR2 is FQNEAQ (reference sequence). J gave up 5 bases and V 7 bases, and 8 bases lay outside the gene matches.

This sequence joins TRBV4-2 and TRBJ1-4; possibly TRBD1 for D (6 bases). The CDR3 runs to 16 residues. The V gene lost 0 bases and the J gene lost 3 bases, with 11 bases spanning the gap. Germline V gene data show CDR1 as LGHNA and CDR2 as YNFKEQ. The CDR3 region is CASSQDWDTANEKLFF. CDR3 coding DNA: TGTGCCAGCAGCCAAGATTGGGACACCGCTAATGAAAAACTGTTTTTT.

This clone was detected a few times. The CDR3 DNA reads TGTGCCAGCAGCTTGGACAGGGGTGCCAGGGAGCAGTTCTTC. Translated: CASSLDRGAREQFF. The V and J genes are TRBV7-2 and TRBJ2-1; 9 bases are a match to TRBD1. V dropped 3 bases and J dropped 10; count of bases not matched to a gene: 7. This CDR3 contains 14 residues. In germline, CDR1 is SGHTA, CDR2 FQGNSA.

The count of this clone is one. The chain has TRBV6-5 and TRBJ1-2, with D hard to call. CDR1 MNHEY and CDR2 SVGAGI come from the germline V gene. V shed 7 bases and J shed 5 bases, with 17 bases lying between them. The CDR3 runs 14 residues. The CDR3 region is CASIDLKQFYGYTF. The CDR3 DNA is TGTGCCAGCATCGACCTGAAACAGTTTTATGGCTACACCTTC.

This sequence joins TRBV14 and TRBJ1-6; TRBD1 is a possible D gene (5 bases). This CDR3 is 15 amino acids long. Germline CDR1 is SGHDN and CDR2 is FVKESK. Trimming stripped 5 bases from V and 6 bases from J, with 14 bases between. Written as DNA, the CDR3 is TGTGCCAGCAGCGCCAAGTCAGGGATTAATTCACCCCTCCACTTT. It codes for CASSAKSGINSPLHF.

This clone appeared a single time. This chain connects TRBV11-2 to TRBJ1-2, with 7 bases that match TRBD1. V trimming: 0 bases; J trimming: 2 bases; junction bases outside the gene matches: 3. There are 15 residues in the CDR3. The germline CDR1 and CDR2 sequences are SGHAT and FQNNGV. This CDR3 is CASSLESGGNYGYTF. DNA for the CDR3: TGTGCCAGCAGCTTAGAATCAGGGGGAAACTATGGCTACACCTTC.

The rearrangement joins TRBV7-2 to TRBJ1-1; 7 nucleotides agree with TRBD1. Unmatched junction bases numbered 2, after V lost 0 bases and J lost 4 bases. CDR3 length: 14 amino acids. In germline, CDR1 is SGHTA, CDR2 FQGNSA. The CDR3 DNA sequence: TGTGCCAGCAGCTTAGCTGGACAGGTCACTGAAGCTTTCTTT. This gives the protein CASSLAGQVTEAFF.

V is TRBV4-2 and J is TRBJ2-7, with TRBD2 matching 8 bases. The CDR3 spans 16 residues. Germline V CDR1 and CDR2: LGHNA, YNFKEQ. After removal of 2 bases from V and 1 base from J, the junction contained 7 bases not matched to a gene. The CDR3 protein is CASSQIGGRTSYEQYF. Written as DNA, the CDR3 is TGTGCCAGCAGCCAAATAGGCGGGAGGACTTCCTACGAGCAGTACTTC.

This chain uses TRBV28 with TRBJ1-1; 8 bases map to TRBD1. The CDR3 sequence is 14 residues long. The germline gives CDR1 MDHEN, CDR2 SYDVKM. The V and J ends lost 6 bases and 6 bases, in that order; junction bases with no gene match: 9. The CDR3: CASRIGQGSSEAFF. CDR3 DNA sequence: TGTGCCAGCAGGATAGGACAGGGATCTTCTGAAGCTTTCTTT.

The chain joins TRBV14 to TRBJ2-7; 9 bases fit TRBD1. CDR3 length: 15 residues. V shed 4 bases and J 2 bases; nucleotides not matched to a gene: 6. Germline CDR1 and CDR2: SGHDN and FVKESK. CDR3 nucleotides: TGTGCCAGCAGCCCTATAGACAGGGGGGCCTACGAGCAGTACTTC. Translating gives CASSPIDRGAYEQYF.

This chain joins TRBV20-1 and TRBJ2-2; D might be TRBD2 (7 bases). This CDR3 comprises 15 residues. V lost 3 bases, J lost 3 bases, and 14 bases lay in between. Per the germline V gene, CDR1 is DFQATT and CDR2 is SNEGSKA (reference sequence). CDR3 DNA sequence: TGCAGTGCTAGTCGGGGGGCTGTCCACACCGGGGAGCTGTTTTTT. This sequence encodes CSASRGAVHTGELFF.

The chain combines TRBV30 with TRBJ1-5, with 8 nucleotides matching TRBD1. The V and J ends lost 5 bases and 3 bases, in that order; junction bases with no gene match: 9. The CDR3 has 15 amino acids. CDR1 and CDR2 (germline): GTSNPN, SVGIG (reference sequence). CDR3 loop: CAWGPTGVINQPQHF. CDR3 sequence (DNA): TGTGCCTGGGGCCCGACAGGGGTTATCAATCAGCCCCAGCATTTT.

V is TRBV5-6 and J is TRBJ1-6; no firm D call. Germline V gene data show CDR1 as SGHDT and CDR2 as YYEEEE. V dropped 8 bases and J dropped 5 bases, with 14 bases sitting between them. The CDR3 is made up of 14 amino acids. DNA for the CDR3: TGTGCCAGTCGGAGGAGACGCGATAATTCACCCCTCCACTTT. Translating it yields CASRRRRDNSPLHF.

The CDR3 loop reads CASNLLQGQPQHF. The CDR3 DNA is TGTGCCAGCAACCTCCTCCAGGGTCAGCCCCAGCATTTT. The chain recombines TRBV28 with TRBJ1-5, with D possibly matching TRBD1 (5 bases). The germline gives CDR1 MDHEN, CDR2 SYDVKM. Trimming took off 7 bases at V and 6 bases at J, with 13 bases between the two ends. The CDR3 runs to 13 residues. The whole variable domain, remainder taken from reference TRBV28 and TRBJ1-5, is DVKVTQSSRYLVKRTGEKVFLECVQDMDHENMFWYRQDPGLGLRLIYFSYDVKMKEKGDIPEGYSVSREKKERFSLILESASTNQTSMYLCASNLLQGQPQHFGDGTRLSIL.

The chain couples TRBV5-1 to TRBJ2-5; D unclear. V was clipped by 2 bases and J by 2 bases, with 7 bases between them. The CDR3 loop spans 13 amino acids. Germline V gene lookup returns CDR1 SGHRS and CDR2 YFSETQ. This CDR3 is CASSFSLQETQYF. In DNA, the CDR3 is TGCGCCAGCAGCTTTTCACTACAAGAGACCCAGTACTTC.